The clone carrying this TCR beta chain has more than one count but fewer than ten. Its target is not known. Sorting of CD4+ naive, central memory, regulatory and stem cell-like memory cells was performed via CD45RO/CCR7/CD25/CD127/CD95/CD27. Germline V gene sequence: CDR1 MNHEY, CDR2 SMNVEV (reference sequence). Trimming cost V 7 bases and J 2 bases, with 17 bases left between them. The CDR3 loop spans 15 amino acids. This record comes from a study of beta chain features in type 1 diabetes. Whole-study results and caveats: Moderate but significant shortening of TCRB CDR3s was recorded in all four CD4+ subsets from Type 1 diabetes patients. With patients and controls alike, PCR might favor shorter templates to an equal degree.

The sequenced template was cDNA made from the entire isolated RNA. Measured with immunoSEQ multiplex PCR; TCRdb has only the in-frame clones, and not every one. The table lists approximately 600,000 clones, about an eighth of them singletons. The sequence came from a man aged 25-40 years with type 1 diabetes. This chain uses TRBV27 with TRBJ1-2, with D maybe TRBD1 (5 bases). Sequenced sample: naive CD4+ T cells from blood. CDR3 nucleotides: TGTGCCAGCACCAGGATAGGGGCTCAGAACTATGGCTACACCTTC. Translation gives CASTRIGAQNYGYTF.